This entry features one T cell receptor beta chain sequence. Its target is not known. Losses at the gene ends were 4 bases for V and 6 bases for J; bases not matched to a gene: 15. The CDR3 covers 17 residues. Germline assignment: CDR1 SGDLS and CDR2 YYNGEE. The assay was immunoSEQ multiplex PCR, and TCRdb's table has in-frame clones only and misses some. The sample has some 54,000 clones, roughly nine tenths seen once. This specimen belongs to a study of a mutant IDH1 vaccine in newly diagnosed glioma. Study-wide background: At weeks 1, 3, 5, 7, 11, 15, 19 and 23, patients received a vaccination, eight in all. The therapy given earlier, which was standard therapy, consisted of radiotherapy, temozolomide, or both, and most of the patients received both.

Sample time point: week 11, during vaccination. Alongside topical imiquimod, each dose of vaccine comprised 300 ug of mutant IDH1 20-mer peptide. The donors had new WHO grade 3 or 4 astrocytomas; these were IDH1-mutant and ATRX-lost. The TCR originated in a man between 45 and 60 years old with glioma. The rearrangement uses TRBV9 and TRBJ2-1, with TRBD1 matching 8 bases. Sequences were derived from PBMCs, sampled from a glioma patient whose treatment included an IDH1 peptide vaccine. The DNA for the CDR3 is TGTGCCAGCAGCCACCCCACGACAGGGGATAGGGCCAATGAGCAGTTCTTC. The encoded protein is CASSHPTTGDRANEQFF.